This T cell receptor beta chain comes out of a study of blood T cell repertoires in COVID-19. Study as a whole: Donors in the United States, Italy and Spain gave samples during acute or convalescent COVID-19. PBMCs, B-cell-depleted T cells, or T cells were the source of the cDNA or gDNA that made up the material.

Study processing details: Cell counts per sample came from amplifying reference gene primers. Sequencing used immunoSEQ multiplex PCR; TCRdb keeps in-frame clones, though not all of them. That table furnishes V, J and clone size, whereas the DNA furnished D and trimming. The sample includes some 19,000 clones, 80% of them seen just once. This clone has a single count. The trim removed 1 base at V and 2 bases at J, leaving 4 bases unmatched. CDR3 length: 16 amino acids. Germline V lookup: CDR1 SEHNR, CDR2 FQNEAQ (reference sequence). The chain employs TRBV7-9 and TRBJ2-5; 10 bases map to TRBD2. The sample taken for sequencing was peripheral blood. This clonotype was obtained from a man older than 75 with acute or convalescent COVID-19. CDR3 sequence reads: CASSLGSGGPQETQYF. The CDR3 nucleotides are TGTGCCAGCAGCTTAGGTAGCGGGGGGCCACAAGAGACCCAGTACTTC.